Following are 2 T cell receptor beta chains from one sample sequenced in a study of blood T cell repertoires in COVID-19. Some clones are missing from TCRdb's copy, which holds only in-frame ones; the method was immunoSEQ multiplex PCR. The top ten clones hold about 2.3% of a sample with roughly 120,000 clones, over 75% of them seen once. Sequencing was carried out using peripheral blood. The receptors originated from a man in his fifties or sixties with acute or convalescent COVID-19.

V is TRBV6-5 and J is TRBJ1-5, with 9 nucleotides matching TRBD1. There are 15 residues in the CDR3. Unmatched junction bases numbered 3, after V lost 0 bases and J lost 6 bases. The germline V gene encodes CDR1 MNHEY and CDR2 SVGAGI. CDR3 loop: CASSYSGQGSQPQHF. CDR3 nucleotide sequence: TGTGCCAGCAGTTACTCGGGACAGGGCTCTCAGCCCCAGCATTTT.

V gene TRBV7-9 combines with J gene TRBJ2-2; TRBD2 aligns across 12 bases. CDR1 SEHNR and CDR2 FQNEAQ come from the germline V gene (reference sequence). This CDR3 spans 15 amino acids. The V segment lost 8 bases and the J segment 6 bases; nucleotides outside the gene matches: 7. The CDR3, as DNA: TGTGCCAGCTTAAGACTAGCGGGAGACCCCGGGGAGCTGTTTTTT. This gives the protein CASLRLAGDPGELFF.